Sequencing of this T cell receptor beta chain was carried out in a study of T cell changes during pregnancy in multiple sclerosis. CDR3 size: 13 residues. From germline, CDR1 is SGHRS and CDR2 YFSETQ. With 3 bases removed from V and 2 bases from J, the gap between germline ends came to 7 bases. A single count supports this clone. Method: immunoSEQ multiplex PCR; TCRdb's copy keeps in-frame clones and lacks some. The sample lists 65,000 to 95,000 clones; about nine tenths were seen once. The TCR was taken from a female donor with multiple sclerosis, enrolled in a pregnancy study. The V call is TRBV5-1, the J call TRBJ2-3; the D is unclear. The sequencing here drew on peripheral blood, taken before pregnancy. CDR3 DNA sequence: TGCGCCAGCAGCTCCCTCCCCACAGATACGCAGTATTTT. Translation: CASSSLPTDTQYF.